The 26 T cell receptor beta chains below were found in one sample sequenced in a study of blood T cell repertoires in COVID-19. Repertoires were generated with immunoSEQ multiplex PCR, while TCRdb's copy carries only in-frame clones and drops some. The sample yields 190,000 or so clones, around 80% seen once. Sequences were obtained from peripheral blood. The receptors originated from a woman older than 75 with active or convalescent COVID-19.

J is TRBJ2-3 and V is TRBV14, with TRBD2 matching 9 bases. V lost 1 base, J lost 6 bases, and 8 bases stayed unmatched. Germline lookup yields CDR1 SGHDN and CDR2 FVKESK. There are 16 residues in the CDR3. CDR3 DNA sequence: TGTGCCAGCAGCCAAGTTAGCGGGGGAACTCTGGATACGCAGTATTTT. Translated: CASSQVSGGTLDTQYF.

This clone occurred a few times. The rearrangement uses TRBV4-1 and TRBJ1-6; 7 nucleotides agree with TRBD1. This CDR3 region has 15 residues. The germline gives CDR1 MGHRA, CDR2 YSYEKL. V was clipped by 3 bases and J by 4 bases; unmatched bases: 3. The chain's CDR3 is CASSQEGQYNSPLHF. CDR3 bases: TGCGCCAGCAGCCAGGAGGGACAGTATAATTCACCCCTCCACTTT.

This clone was seen just once. The V call is TRBV27, the J call TRBJ1-5; no clear D. V was cut by 2 bases and J by 4 bases, with 6 bases left in between. The length of the CDR3 is 13 residues. The germline CDR1 and CDR2 sequences are MNHEY and SMNVEV (reference sequence). The CDR3 region has the DNA TGTGCCAGCAGTTTAAGCGCTAATCAGCCCCAGCATTTT. Protein product: CASSLSANQPQHF.

This clone was seen only a few times. The chain is built from TRBV6-6 and TRBJ1-5, with D possibly matching TRBD1 (6 bases). Germline V lookup: CDR1 MNHNY, CDR2 SVGAGI (reference sequence). The CDR3 is 13 residues long. Deletions cut 2 bases from V and 15 bases from J, with 17 bases between. The CDR3 region has the DNA TGTGCCAGCAGTTACGATTCACAGGGTTTCCCGCATTTT. It encodes CASSYDSQGFPHF.

V usage is TRBV28 and J usage is TRBJ2-3, with TRBD2 identical over 12 bases. CDR3 length: 17 residues. J was trimmed by 7 bases and V by 4 bases; bases with no gene match: 12. Looked up from germline, CDR1 is MDHEN and CDR2 is SYDVKM. The CDR3, as DNA: TGTGCCAGCAGTTACGCTTCTAGCGGGGGGGACTATTATACGCAGTATTTT. Protein: CASSYASSGGDYYTQYF. The entire variable domain, with the rest obtained from reference TRBV28 and TRBJ2-3, is as follows: DVKVTQSSRYLVKRTGEKVFLECVQDMDHENMFWYRQDPGLGLRLIYFSYDVKMKEKGDIPEGYSVSREKKERFSLILESASTNQTSMYLCASSYASSGGDYYTQYFGPGTRLTVL.

The V call is TRBV12-3 or TRBV12-4, the J call TRBJ1-2, with a tentative D call TRBD1 (6 bases). The V end lost 3 bases, the J end lost 8 bases, and 10 bases lay between the germline ends. This CDR3 comprises 12 residues. This CDR3 reads CASSLTGLGYTF. DNA for the CDR3: TGTGCCAGCAGTTTGACAGGTCTGGGCTACACCTTC.

The chain links TRBV4-1 to TRBJ2-3; possible D gene TRBD2, 5 bases. The CDR3 extends over 13 amino acids. Germline CDR1 MGHRA, CDR2 YSYEKL. With 4 bases removed from V and 4 bases from J, the gap between germline ends came to 9 bases. CDR3 sequence reads: CASSPEAPDTQYF. In DNA, the CDR3 is TGCGCCAGCAGCCCGGAGGCTCCAGATACGCAGTATTTT.

The V call is TRBV27, the J call TRBJ1-1, with D tentatively TRBD1 (6 bases). Germline loops: CDR1 MNHEY, CDR2 SMNVEV (reference sequence). The CDR3 extends over 15 amino acids. V was shortened by 6 bases and J by 1 base, with 15 bases between the two germline ends. CDR3 amino acids: CASSSPDSQNTEAFF. The CDR3 region has the DNA TGTGCCAGCAGCTCCCCGGACAGCCAGAACACTGAAGCTTTCTTT.

This clone was found a few times. The chain couples TRBV27 to TRBJ1-1; no definite D call. The CDR3 is 14 amino acids. V gave up 5 bases and J gave up 2 bases, with 12 bases separating them. CDR1 is MNHEY and CDR2 is SMNVEV in the germline V gene (reference sequence). Here the CDR3 reads CASSLRVFNTEAFF. Here the CDR3 DNA reads TGTGCCAGCAGTCTCCGGGTCTTTAACACTGAAGCTTTCTTT.

The chain recombines TRBV19 with TRBJ2-7; tentative D call: TRBD1 (5 bases). Trimming pared 3 bases from V and 0 bases from J, leaving 12 bases between. CDR3 length: 15 amino acids. The germline V gene has CDR1 LNHDA and CDR2 SQIVND (reference sequence). The CDR3 sequence: CASSMTVVTSYEQYF. The CDR3 region has the DNA TGTGCCAGTAGTATGACAGTGGTCACCTCCTACGAGCAGTACTTC.

This clone was observed a few times. This chain links TRBV6-6 with TRBJ1-6; 7 bases are shared with TRBD1. CDR3 length: 14 residues. The germline V gene encodes CDR1 MNHNY and CDR2 SVGAGI (reference sequence). V lost 6 bases to trimming and J lost 7 bases; unmatched junction nucleotides: 6. The CDR3 bases are TGTGCCAGCAGCCAGCAGGGGGAAAATTCACCCCTCCACTTT. Amino acid sequence: CASSQQGENSPLHF.

This clone came up a few times. Other nucleotide sequences in the sample specify the same CDR3. This chain connects TRBV7-8 to TRBJ2-1; TRBD2 agrees at 9 bases. Trimming removed 2 bases from V and 1 base from J; junction bases left unmatched: 9. This CDR3 is built from 18 residues. CDR1 is SGHVS, CDR2 FQNEAQ, per germline. The CDR3 sequence: CASSLRGGGARSYNEQFF. The CDR3 coding sequence is TGTGCCAGCAGCTTACGGGGCGGGGGGGCTCGGTCCTACAATGAGCAGTTCTTC.

The rearrangement links TRBV5-1 to TRBJ2-5; TRBD2 aligns across 7 bases. Germline CDR1 SGHRS, CDR2 YFSETQ. The CDR3 extends over 14 amino acids. V lost 3 bases and J lost 4; bases outside the gene matches: 6. The CDR3 is CASSSGRVGETQYF. For the CDR3, the DNA is TGCGCCAGCAGCTCGGGGAGGGTGGGAGAGACCCAGTACTTC.

The genes are TRBV27 and TRBJ1-4, with a weak D call TRBD1 (6 bases). Germline CDR1 MNHEY, CDR2 SMNVEV (reference sequence). This CDR3 contains 15 residues. With 3 bases removed from V and 4 bases from J, the gap between germline ends came to 12 bases. This chain's CDR3 is CASSLGRGFNEKLFF. The CDR3 coding sequence is TGTGCCAGCAGTTTGGGCAGGGGCTTTAATGAAAAACTGTTTTTT.

The genes are TRBV20-1 and TRBJ1-2; D uncertain. Per the germline V gene, CDR1 is DFQATT and CDR2 is SNEGSKA (reference sequence). CDR3 length equals 10 residues. Trimming left V 3 bases short and J 8 bases short, with 7 bases between. DNA for the CDR3: TGCAGTGCTAGGGGAGGGGGCTACACCTTC. Amino acid sequence: CSARGGGYTF.

The sample holds one count of this clone. The V call is TRBV2, the J call TRBJ1-6; 7 nucleotides agree with TRBD1. Germline trimming cut 4 bases from V and 0 bases from J; bases unmatched to any gene: 3. CDR1 is SNHLY and CDR2 is FYNNEI in the germline V gene. The CDR3 has 16 amino acids. In DNA form, the CDR3 reads TGTGCCAGCAGTGGACAGGGAGGCTCCTATAATTCACCCCTCCACTTT. Residues: CASSGQGGSYNSPLHF.

The J gene is TRBJ1-2, the V gene TRBV19; D gene uncertain. Between the trimmed V and J ends, which lost 3 bases and 5 bases, there was a span of 16 bases. CDR1 and CDR2 (germline): LNHDA, SQIVND (reference sequence). This CDR3 has 15 amino acids. The CDR3 here is CASSIGGERAYGYTF. CDR3 DNA: TGTGCCAGTAGTATTGGCGGGGAAAGGGCTTATGGCTACACCTTC.

This clone was counted once. The genes are TRBV6-5 and TRBJ2-3, with D perhaps matching TRBD1 (6 bases). V shed 8 bases and J shed 4 bases, with 13 bases lying between them. The CDR3 is 13 amino acids. Germline-derived CDR1 and CDR2 are MNHEY and SVGAGI. CDR3 residues: CASGTHGADTQYF. Written as DNA, the CDR3 is TGTGCCAGCGGGACACATGGGGCAGATACGCAGTATTTT.

The chain joins TRBV7-3 to TRBJ2-1; the D gene is possibly TRBD2 (5 bases). Germline loops: CDR1 SGHTA, CDR2 FQGTGA. The CDR3 length is 13 residues. Trimming removed 5 bases from V and 8 bases from J, with 13 bases in between. As DNA, the CDR3 is TGTGCCAGCAGCCCTACTAGTTTTGATGAGCAGTTCTTC. Translated: CASSPTSFDEQFF.

The chain has TRBV24-1 and TRBJ1-2; no reliable D call. V was cut by 5 bases and J by 1 base, with 10 bases left in between. Germline CDR1 is KGHDR and CDR2 is SFDVKD. This CDR3 contains 14 residues. CDR3 DNA: TGTGCCACCAGTGGACTACCCCTTAACTATGGCTACACCTTC. It translates to CATSGLPLNYGYTF.

In this sample, this clone turned up a few times. V is TRBV5-4 and J is TRBJ1-1, with a possible D match to TRBD1 (5 bases). Germline CDR1 and CDR2: SGHNT and YYREEE (reference sequence). V was shortened by 3 bases and J by 1 base, with 7 bases between the two germline ends. The CDR3 has 13 amino acids. The DNA of the CDR3 is TGTGCCAGCAGCTACGACAGGAACACTGAAGCTTTCTTT. Translation: CASSYDRNTEAFF. Using reference TRBV5-4 and TRBJ1-1 for the parts outside the CDR3, the full variable domain is ETGVTQSPTHLIKTRGQQVTLRCSSQSGHNTVSWYQQALGQGPQFIFQYYREEENGRGNFPPRFSGLQFPNYSSELNVNALELDDSALYLCASSYDRNTEAFFGQGTRLTVV.

The chain links TRBV14 to TRBJ2-2; D perhaps matches TRBD1 (5 bases). Trimming cost V 0 bases and J 2 bases, with 13 bases left between them. The CDR3 spans 17 residues. Per germline, CDR1 SGHDN and CDR2 FVKESK. The CDR3 sequence: CASSQDRIRGNTGELFF. In DNA form, the CDR3 reads TGTGCCAGCAGCCAAGATCGTATAAGGGGTAACACCGGGGAGCTGTTTTTT.

The chain has TRBV7-6 and TRBJ2-3; D call uncertain. The V end was cut by 6 bases, the J end by 6 bases, with 13 bases between. Germline V lookup: CDR1 SGHVS, CDR2 FNYEAQ. The CDR3 runs to 13 residues. The chain's CDR3 is CASSSPWADTQYF. CDR3 sequence (DNA): TGTGCCAGCAGTTCCCCCTGGGCGGATACGCAGTATTTT.

This clone was detected once. V is TRBV18 and J is TRBJ1-4; possible D gene TRBD1, 6 bases. Between the trimmed V and J ends, which lost 0 bases and 3 bases, there was a span of 8 bases. This CDR3 region has 15 residues. CDR1 and CDR2 (germline): KGHSH, LQKENI. DNA for the CDR3: TGTGCCAGCTCACCACCGGGACAAGCTAATGAAAAACTGTTTTTT. Translating it yields CASSPPGQANEKLFF.

This clone is a singleton in its sample. The chain joins TRBV7-2 to TRBJ2-3; TRBD2 matches 9 bases. The CDR3 has 17 amino acids. Germline V gene data show CDR1 as SGHTA and CDR2 as FQGNSA. Losses at the gene ends were 2 bases for V and 2 bases for J; bases not matched to a gene: 8. The CDR3 sequence: CASSLSSRGGITDTQYF. CDR3 bases: TGTGCCAGCAGCTTAAGCTCGCGGGGGGGCATCACAGATACGCAGTATTTT. Supplemented by reference TRBV7-2 and TRBJ2-3, the full variable domain reads GAGVSQSPSNKVTEKGKDVELRCDPISGHTALYWYRQSLGQGLEFLIYFQGNSAPDKSGLPSDRFSAERTGGSVSTLTIQRTQQEDSAVYLCASSLSSRGGITDTQYFGPGTRLTVL.

This clone was counted between two and nine times. This chain links TRBV19 with TRBJ1-4, with a possible D match to TRBD1 (5 bases). The CDR3 covers 14 residues. V lost 7 bases to trimming and J lost 8 bases, with 17 bases between them. Germline CDR1 and CDR2: LNHDA and SQIVND (reference sequence). The chain's CDR3 is CASNLGGAREKLFF. DNA of the CDR3: TGTGCCAGTAACCTCGGAGGGGCAAGGGAAAAACTGTTTTTT.